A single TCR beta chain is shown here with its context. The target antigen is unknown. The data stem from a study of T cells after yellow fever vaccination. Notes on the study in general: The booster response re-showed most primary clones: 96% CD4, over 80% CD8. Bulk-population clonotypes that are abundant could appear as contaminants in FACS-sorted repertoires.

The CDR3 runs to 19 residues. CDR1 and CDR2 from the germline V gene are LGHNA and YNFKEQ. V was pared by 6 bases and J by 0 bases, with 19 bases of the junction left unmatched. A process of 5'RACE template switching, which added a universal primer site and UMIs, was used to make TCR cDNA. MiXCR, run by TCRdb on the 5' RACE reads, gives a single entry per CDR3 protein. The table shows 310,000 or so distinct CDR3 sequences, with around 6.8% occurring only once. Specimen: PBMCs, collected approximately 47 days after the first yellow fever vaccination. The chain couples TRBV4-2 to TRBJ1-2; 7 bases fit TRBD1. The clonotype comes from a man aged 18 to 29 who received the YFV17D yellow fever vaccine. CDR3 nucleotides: TGTGCCAGCAGACCCTTCCCAACAGGGGTCGACCTTGCTAACTATGGCTACACCTTC. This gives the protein CASRPFPTGVDLANYGYTF.